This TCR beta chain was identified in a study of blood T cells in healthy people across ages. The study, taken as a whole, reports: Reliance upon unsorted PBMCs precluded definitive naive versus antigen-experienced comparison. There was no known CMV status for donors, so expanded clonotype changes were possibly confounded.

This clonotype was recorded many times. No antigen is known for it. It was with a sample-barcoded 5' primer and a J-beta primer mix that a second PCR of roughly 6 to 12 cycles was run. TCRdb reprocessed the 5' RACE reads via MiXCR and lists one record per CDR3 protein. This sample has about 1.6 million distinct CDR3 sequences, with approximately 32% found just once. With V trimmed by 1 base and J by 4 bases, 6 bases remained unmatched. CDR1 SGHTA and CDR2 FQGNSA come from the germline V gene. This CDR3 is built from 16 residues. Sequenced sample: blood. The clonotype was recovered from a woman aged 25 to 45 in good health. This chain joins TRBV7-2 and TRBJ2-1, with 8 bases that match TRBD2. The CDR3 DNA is TGTGCCAGCAGCTTAGGGGGCGGGGGGCCTTACAATGAGCAGTTCTTC. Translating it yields CASSLGGGGPYNEQFF.